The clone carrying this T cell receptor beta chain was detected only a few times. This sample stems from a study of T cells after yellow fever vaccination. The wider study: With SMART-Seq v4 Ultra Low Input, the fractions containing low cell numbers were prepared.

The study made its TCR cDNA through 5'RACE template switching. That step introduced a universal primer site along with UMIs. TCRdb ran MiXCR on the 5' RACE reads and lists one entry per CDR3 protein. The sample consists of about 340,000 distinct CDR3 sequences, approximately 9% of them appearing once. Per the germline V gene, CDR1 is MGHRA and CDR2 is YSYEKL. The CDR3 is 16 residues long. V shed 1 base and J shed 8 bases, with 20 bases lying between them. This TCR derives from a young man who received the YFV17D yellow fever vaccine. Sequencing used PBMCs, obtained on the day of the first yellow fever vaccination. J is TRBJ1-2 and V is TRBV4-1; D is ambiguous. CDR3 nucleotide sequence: TGCGCCAGCAGCCAAGGGAAGGCTACACTGAGTGAGGGCTACACCTTC. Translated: CASSQGKATLSEGYTF.